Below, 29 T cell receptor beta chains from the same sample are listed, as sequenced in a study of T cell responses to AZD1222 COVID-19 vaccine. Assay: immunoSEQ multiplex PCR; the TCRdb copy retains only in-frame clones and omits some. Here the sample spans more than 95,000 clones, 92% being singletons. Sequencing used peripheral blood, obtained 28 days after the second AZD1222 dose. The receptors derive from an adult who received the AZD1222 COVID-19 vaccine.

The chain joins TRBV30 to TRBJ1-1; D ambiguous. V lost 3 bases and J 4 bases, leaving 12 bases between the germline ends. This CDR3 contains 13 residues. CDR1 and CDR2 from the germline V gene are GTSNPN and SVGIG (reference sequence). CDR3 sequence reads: CAWRKSVPTEAFF. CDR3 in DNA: TGTGCCTGGAGAAAATCGGTTCCCACTGAAGCTTTCTTT.

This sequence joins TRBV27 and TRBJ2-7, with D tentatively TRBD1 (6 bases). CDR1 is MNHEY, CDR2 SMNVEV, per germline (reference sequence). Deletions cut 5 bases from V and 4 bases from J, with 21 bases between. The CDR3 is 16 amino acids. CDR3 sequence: CASSHPTAQGIYEQYF. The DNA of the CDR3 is TGTGCCAGCAGTCACCCGACAGCTCAGGGGATATACGAGCAGTACTTC.

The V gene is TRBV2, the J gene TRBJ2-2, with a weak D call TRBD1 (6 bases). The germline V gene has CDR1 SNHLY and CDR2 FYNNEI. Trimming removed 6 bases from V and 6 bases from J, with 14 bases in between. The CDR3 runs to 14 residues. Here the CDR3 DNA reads TGTGCCAGCAGGAACAACAAGGGGGCCGGGGAGCTGTTTTTT. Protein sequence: CASRNNKGAGELFF.

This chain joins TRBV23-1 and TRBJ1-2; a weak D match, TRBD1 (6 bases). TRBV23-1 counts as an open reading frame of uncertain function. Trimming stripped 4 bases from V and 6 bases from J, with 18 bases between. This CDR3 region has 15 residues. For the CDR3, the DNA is TGCGCCAGCAGTCCCCGGGGGCAGCGGGATGATGGCTACACCTTC. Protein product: CASSPRGQRDDGYTF.

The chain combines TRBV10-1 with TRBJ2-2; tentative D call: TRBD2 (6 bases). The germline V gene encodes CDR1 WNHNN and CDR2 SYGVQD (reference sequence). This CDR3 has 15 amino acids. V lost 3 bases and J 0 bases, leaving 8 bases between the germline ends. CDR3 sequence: CASSETGANTGELFF. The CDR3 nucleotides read TGCGCCAGCAGTGAAACGGGAGCGAACACCGGGGAGCTGTTTTTT.

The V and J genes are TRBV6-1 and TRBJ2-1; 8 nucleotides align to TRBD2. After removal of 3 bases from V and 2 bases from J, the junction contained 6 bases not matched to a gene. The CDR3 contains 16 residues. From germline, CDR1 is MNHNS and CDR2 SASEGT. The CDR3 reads CASSEEGGRTYNEQFF. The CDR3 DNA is TGTGCCAGCAGTGAGGAGGGCGGGAGGACCTACAATGAGCAGTTCTTC.

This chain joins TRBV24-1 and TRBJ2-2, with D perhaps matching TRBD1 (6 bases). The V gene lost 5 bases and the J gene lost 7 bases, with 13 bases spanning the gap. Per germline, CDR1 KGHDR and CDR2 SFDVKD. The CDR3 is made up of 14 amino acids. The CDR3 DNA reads TGTGCCACCAGTGCCCTTACAGGGAACGGGGAGCTGTTTTTT. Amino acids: CATSALTGNGELFF.

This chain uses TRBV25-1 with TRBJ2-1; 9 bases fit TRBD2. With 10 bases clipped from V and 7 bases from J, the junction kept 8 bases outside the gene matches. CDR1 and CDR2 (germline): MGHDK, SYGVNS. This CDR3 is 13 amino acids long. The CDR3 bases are TGTGCCACCCAAGCGGGGGGTCGGAATGAGCAGTTCTTC. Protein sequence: CATQAGGRNEQFF.

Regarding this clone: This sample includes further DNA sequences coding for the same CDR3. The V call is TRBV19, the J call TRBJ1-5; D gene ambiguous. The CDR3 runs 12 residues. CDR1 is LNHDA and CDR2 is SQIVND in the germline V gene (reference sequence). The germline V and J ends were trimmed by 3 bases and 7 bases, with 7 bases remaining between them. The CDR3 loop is CASSMGGQPQHF. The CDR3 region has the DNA TGTGCCAGTAGTATGGGTGGACAGCCCCAGCATTTT.

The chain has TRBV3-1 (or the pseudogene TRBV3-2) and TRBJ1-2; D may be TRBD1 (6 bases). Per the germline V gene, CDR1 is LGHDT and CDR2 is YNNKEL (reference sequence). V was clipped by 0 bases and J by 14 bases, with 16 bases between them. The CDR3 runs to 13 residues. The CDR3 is CASSQEVYRDQTF. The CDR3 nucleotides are TGTGCCAGCAGCCAAGAAGTCTACAGGGATCAGACCTTC.

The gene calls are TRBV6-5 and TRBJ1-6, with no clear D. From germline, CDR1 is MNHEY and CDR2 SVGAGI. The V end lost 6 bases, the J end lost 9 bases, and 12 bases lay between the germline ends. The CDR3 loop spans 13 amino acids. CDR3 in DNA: TGTGCCAGCAGAAATCCCCTGGGTTCACCCCTCCACTTT. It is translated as CASRNPLGSPLHF.

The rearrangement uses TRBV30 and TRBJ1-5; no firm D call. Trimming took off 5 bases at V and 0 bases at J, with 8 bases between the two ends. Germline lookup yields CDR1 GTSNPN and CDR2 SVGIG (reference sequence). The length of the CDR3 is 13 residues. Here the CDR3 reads CAWSGDSNQPQHF. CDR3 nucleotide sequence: TGTGCCTGGTCGGGTGATAGCAATCAGCCCCAGCATTTT.

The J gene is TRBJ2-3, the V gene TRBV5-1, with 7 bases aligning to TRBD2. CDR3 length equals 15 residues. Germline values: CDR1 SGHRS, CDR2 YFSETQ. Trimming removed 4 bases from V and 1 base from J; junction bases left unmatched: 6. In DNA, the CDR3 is TGCGCCAGCAGCCCTAAGCGGGACGGCACAGATACGCAGTATTTT. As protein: CASSPKRDGTDTQYF.

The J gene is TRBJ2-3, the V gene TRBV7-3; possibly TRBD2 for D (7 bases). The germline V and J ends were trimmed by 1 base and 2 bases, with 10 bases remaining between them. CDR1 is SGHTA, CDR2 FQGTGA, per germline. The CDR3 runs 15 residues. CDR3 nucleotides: TGTGCCAGCAGCTTAAGAGGGGGGGACACAGATACGCAGTATTTT. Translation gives CASSLRGGDTDTQYF.

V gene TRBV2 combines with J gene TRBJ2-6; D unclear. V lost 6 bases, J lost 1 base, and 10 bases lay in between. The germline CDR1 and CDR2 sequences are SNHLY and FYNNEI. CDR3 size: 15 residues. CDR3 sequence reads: CASRASRSGANVLTF. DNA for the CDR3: TGTGCCAGCAGGGCATCTAGATCTGGGGCCAACGTCCTGACTTTC.

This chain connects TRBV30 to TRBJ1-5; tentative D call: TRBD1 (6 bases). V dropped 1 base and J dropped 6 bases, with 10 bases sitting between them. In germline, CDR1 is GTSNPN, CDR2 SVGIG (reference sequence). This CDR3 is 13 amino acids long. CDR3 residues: CAWSAQGGQPQHF. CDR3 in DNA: TGTGCCTGGAGTGCACAGGGAGGTCAGCCCCAGCATTTT.

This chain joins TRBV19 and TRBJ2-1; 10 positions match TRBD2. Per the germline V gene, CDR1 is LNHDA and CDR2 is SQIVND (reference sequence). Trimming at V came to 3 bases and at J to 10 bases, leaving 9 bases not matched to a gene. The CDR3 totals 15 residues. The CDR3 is CASSMLAGDLTEQFF. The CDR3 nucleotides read TGTGCCAGTAGTATGCTAGCGGGAGATCTAACGGAGCAGTTCTTC.

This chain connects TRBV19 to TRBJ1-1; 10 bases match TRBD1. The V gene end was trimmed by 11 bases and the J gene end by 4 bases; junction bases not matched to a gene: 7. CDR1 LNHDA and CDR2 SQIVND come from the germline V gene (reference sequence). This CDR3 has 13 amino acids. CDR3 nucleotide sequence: TGTGCCGGAAGACAGGGGGCAGGCACTGAAGCTTTCTTT. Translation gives CAGRQGAGTEAFF.

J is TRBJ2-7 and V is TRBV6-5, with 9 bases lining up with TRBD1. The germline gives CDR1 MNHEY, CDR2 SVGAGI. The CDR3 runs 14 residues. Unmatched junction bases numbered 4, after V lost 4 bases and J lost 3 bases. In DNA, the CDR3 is TGTGCCAGCAGTTTTAGACAGGGGGGCTACGAGCAGTACTTC. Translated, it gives CASSFRQGGYEQYF.

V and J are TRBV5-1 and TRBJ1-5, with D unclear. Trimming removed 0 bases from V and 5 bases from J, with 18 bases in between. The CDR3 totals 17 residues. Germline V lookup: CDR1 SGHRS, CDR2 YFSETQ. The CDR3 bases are TGCGCCAGCAGCTTGGGGCCCAGTTCCAGTGTCCATCAGCCCCAGCATTTT. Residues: CASSLGPSSSVHQPQHF.

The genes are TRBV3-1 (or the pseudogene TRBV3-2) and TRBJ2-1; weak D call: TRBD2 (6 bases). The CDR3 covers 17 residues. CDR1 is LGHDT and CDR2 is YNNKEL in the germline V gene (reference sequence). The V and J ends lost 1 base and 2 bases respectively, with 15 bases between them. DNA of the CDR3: TGTGCCAGCAGCCAAGGAGTTGGGGGAGGAACCTACAATGAGCAGTTCTTC. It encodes CASSQGVGGGTYNEQFF.

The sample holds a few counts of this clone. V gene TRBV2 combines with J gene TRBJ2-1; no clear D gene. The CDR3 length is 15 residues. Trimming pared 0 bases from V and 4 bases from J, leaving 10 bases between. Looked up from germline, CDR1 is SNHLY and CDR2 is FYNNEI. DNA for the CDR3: TGTGCCAGCAGTGAAGCAACGTCCCGTTACAATGAGCAGTTCTTC. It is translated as CASSEATSRYNEQFF.

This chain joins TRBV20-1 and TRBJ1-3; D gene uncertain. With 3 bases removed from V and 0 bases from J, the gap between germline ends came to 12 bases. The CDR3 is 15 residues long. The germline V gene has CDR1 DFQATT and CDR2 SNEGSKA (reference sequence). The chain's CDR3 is CSASPDIRSGNTIYF. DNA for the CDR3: TGCAGTGCTAGTCCAGATATTCGCTCTGGAAACACCATATATTTT.

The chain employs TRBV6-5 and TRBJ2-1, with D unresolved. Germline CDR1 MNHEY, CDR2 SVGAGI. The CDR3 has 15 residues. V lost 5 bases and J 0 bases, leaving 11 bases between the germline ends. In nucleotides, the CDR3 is TGTGCCAGCAGTAGCCGCCGCGGCTCCTACAATGAGCAGTTCTTC. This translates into CASSSRRGSYNEQFF.

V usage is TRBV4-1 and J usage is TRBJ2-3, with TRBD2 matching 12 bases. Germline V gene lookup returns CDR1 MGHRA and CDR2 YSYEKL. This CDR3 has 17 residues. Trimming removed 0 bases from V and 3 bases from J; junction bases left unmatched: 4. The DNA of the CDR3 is TGCGCCAGCAGCCAAGACCTAGCGGGAGGGCCGACAGATACGCAGTATTTT. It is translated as CASSQDLAGGPTDTQYF.

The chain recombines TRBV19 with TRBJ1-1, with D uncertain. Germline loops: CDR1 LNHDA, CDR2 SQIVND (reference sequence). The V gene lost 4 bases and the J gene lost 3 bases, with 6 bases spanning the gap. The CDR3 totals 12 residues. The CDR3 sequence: CASSRRYTEAFF. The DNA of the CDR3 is TGTGCCAGTAGTAGAAGGTACACTGAAGCTTTCTTT.

Here the CDR3 DNA reads TGTGCCAGCAGAGGACAGCTCAATCAGCCCCAGCATTTT. Its protein product is CASRGQLNQPQHF. The chain employs TRBV2 and TRBJ1-5, with D possibly matching TRBD1 (6 bases). Trimming took 6 bases from V and 3 from J, leaving 9 bases between them. The CDR3 length is 13 residues. CDR1 is SNHLY and CDR2 is FYNNEI in the germline V gene.

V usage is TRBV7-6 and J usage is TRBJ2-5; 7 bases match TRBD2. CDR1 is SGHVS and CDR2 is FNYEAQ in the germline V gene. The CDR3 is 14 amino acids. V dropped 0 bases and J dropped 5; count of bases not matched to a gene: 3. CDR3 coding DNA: TGTGCCAGCAGCTTAGCGGGAGGGGTCGAGACCCAGTACTTC. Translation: CASSLAGGVETQYF.

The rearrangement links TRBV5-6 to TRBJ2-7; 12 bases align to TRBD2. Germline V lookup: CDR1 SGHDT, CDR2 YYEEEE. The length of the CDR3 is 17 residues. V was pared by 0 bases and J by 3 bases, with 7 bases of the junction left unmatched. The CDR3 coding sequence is TGTGCCAGCAGCTTGGGGTCACTAGCGGGAGGAATCTACGAGCAGTACTTC. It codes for CASSLGSLAGGIYEQYF.